In its sample, the clone carrying this T cell receptor (beta chain) was seen a few times. Its target is not known. The J segment lost 7 bases and the V segment lost 5 bases, leaving 8 bases of the junction unmatched. The CDR3 extends over 14 amino acids. The germline gives CDR1 SEHNR, CDR2 FQNEAQ (reference sequence). The time point here: patch test 2, 6 weeks after DPC sensitization. The treatment is: therapeutic diphenylcyclopropenone sensitization with weekly scalp DPC. The sample originates from a study of human T cells and chemical hapten exposure. Study findings and constraints: Expanded TCRs made up significantly more big CDR3 similarity clusters than controls did.

TCRdb used MiXCR to reprocess the RACE reads, holding one entry per CDR3 protein. The sample yields roughly 30,000 distinct CDR3 sequences, 9.4% seen once. The chain recombines TRBV7-9 with TRBJ1-5; 7 bases match TRBD1. This clonotype was sampled from a young man with alopecia areata. Some clones in this sample may be carry-over from other donors' samples. The material sequenced was whole blood, taken in connection with sensitization to the hapten diphenylcyclopropenone (DPC). For the CDR3, the DNA is TGTGCCAGCAGCAAACAGGGGAGAGGGCAGCCCCAGCATTTT. This gives the protein CASSKQGRGQPQHF.